The entry below describes one TCR beta chain. Its antigen is as yet unknown. The CDR3 is made up of 13 amino acids. Germline lookup yields CDR1 LNHDA and CDR2 SQIVND (reference sequence). V was pared by 3 bases and J by 4 bases, with 6 bases between. The data were taken from a study of shared clonotypes between healthy human individuals. General study results and limits: Sequencing depth was predicted to influence how clonotypes are shared among donors.

The assay was immunoSEQ multiplex PCR, and TCRdb's table has in-frame clones only and misses some. This table holds 2 million to 2.5 million clones, approximately 90% found once. Sequencing was performed on naive CD4+ T cells from PBMCs. Stated subset: CD45RA+ positively selected. The source is a man between 18 and 29 years old in good health. Some clones in this sample may be carry-over from other donors' samples. The chain links TRBV19 to TRBJ2-2, with no clear D. In DNA, the CDR3 is TGTGCCAGTAGTATGATTGGCACCGGGGAGCTGTTTTTT. This gives the protein CASSMIGTGELFF.